This T cell receptor beta chain was observed in a study of Graves' ophthalmopathy and Graves' hyperthyroidism. Points from the study as a whole: Ophthalmopathy versus stable hyperthyroidism: 13-signature model gave 85% to 90% sensitivity, roughly 81% specificity.

Notes on this clonotype: Its antigen is unidentified. The junction departs from germline at one end; a sequencing error may be responsible.

Researchers took RNA transcripts and amplified TCR beta CDR3 regions from them. HTBI primers were employed in first-round RT-PCR, then a second-round multiplex PCR followed. Via MiXCR, TCRdb re-called the multiplex PCR reads, giving one row per CDR3 protein. Of hundreds of thousands of distinct CDR3 sequences in the sample, 35% to 45% were seen once. As diagnostic evidence, clinical symptoms, serum thyroxine, TRAb, thyroid ultrasound and orbital computed tomography were relied upon. The CDR3 extends over 8 amino acids. CDR1 and CDR2 (germline): KGHDR, SFDVKD. The rearrangement joins TRBV24-1 to TRBJ1-1; D gene unclear. This clonotype was obtained from an adult man with Graves' ophthalmopathy. The source material was peripheral blood. The CDR3 protein is CASGKGPF. Written as DNA, the CDR3 is TGTGCCAGCGGTAAGGGCCCCTTT.